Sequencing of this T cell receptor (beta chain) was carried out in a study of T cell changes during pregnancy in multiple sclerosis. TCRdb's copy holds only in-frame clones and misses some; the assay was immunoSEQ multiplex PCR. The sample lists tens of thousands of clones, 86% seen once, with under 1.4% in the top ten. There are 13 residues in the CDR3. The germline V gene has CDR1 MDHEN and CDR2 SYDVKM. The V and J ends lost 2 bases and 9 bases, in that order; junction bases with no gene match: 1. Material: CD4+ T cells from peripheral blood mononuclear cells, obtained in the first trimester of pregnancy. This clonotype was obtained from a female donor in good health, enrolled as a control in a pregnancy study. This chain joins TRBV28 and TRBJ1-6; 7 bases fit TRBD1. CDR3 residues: CASSLDRVSPLHF. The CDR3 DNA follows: TGTGCCAGCAGTTTAGACAGGGTTTCACCCCTCCACTTT.